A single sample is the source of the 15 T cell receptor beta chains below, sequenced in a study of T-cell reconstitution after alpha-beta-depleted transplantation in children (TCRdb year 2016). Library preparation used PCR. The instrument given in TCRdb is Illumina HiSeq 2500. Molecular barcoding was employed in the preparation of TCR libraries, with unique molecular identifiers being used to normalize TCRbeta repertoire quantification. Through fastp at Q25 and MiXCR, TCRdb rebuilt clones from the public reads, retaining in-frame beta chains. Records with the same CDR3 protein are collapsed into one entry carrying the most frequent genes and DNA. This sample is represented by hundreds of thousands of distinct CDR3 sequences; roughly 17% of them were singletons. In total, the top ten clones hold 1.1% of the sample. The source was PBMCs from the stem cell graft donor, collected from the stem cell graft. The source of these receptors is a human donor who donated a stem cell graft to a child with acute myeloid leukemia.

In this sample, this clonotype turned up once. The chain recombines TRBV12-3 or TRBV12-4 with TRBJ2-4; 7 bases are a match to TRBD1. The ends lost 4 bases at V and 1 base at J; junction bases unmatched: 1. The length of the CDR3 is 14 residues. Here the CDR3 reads CASSSTGAKNIQYF. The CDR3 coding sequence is TGTGCCAGCAGTTCGACAGGGGCCAAAAACATTCAGTACTTC.

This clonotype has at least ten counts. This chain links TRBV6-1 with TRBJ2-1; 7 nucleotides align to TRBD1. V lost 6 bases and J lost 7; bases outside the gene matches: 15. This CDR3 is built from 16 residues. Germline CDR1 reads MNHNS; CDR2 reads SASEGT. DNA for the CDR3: TGTGCCAGCAGCAGACATAGACAGGGTCTTGGGAATGAGCAGTTCTTC. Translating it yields CASSRHRQGLGNEQFF.

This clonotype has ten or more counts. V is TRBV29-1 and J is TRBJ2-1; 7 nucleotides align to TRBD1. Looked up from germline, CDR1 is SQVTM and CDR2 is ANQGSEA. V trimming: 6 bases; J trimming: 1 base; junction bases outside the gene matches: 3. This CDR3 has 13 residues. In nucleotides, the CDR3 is TGCAGCGTCTTGACAGGGTCCTACAATGAGCAGTTCTTC. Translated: CSVLTGSYNEQFF.

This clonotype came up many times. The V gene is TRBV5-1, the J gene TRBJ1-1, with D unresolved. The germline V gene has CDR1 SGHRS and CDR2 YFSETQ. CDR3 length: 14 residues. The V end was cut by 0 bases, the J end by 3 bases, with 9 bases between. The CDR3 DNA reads TGCGCCAGCAGCTTGGCAGCTGAATACACTGAAGCTTTCTTT. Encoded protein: CASSLAAEYTEAFF.

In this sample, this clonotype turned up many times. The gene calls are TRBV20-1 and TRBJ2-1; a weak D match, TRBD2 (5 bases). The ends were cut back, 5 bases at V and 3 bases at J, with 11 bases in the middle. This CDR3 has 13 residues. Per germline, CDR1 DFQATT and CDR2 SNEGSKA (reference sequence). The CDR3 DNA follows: TGCAGTGCTGTGCCGGGAAACTACAATGAGCAGTTCTTC. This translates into CSAVPGNYNEQFF.

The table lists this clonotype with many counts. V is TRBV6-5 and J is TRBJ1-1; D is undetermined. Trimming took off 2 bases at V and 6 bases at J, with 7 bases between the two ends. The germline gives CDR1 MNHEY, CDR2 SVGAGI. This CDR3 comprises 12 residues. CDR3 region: CASSYRGAEAFF. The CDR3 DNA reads TGTGCCAGCAGTTACCGTGGCGCTGAAGCTTTCTTT.

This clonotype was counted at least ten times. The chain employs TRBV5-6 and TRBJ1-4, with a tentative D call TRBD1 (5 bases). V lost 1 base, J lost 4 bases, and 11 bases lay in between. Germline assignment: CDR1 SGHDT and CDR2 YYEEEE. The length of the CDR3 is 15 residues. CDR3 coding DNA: TGTGCCAGCAGCTTGACGGGCCAGGGTAATGAAAAACTGTTTTTT. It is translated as CASSLTGQGNEKLFF.

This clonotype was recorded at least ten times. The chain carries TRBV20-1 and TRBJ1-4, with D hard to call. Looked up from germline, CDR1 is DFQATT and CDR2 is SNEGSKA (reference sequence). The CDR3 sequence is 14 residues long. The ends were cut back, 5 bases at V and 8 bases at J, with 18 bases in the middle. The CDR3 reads CSARWAVAREKLFF. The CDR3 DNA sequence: TGCAGTGCTCGCTGGGCCGTGGCGAGGGAAAAACTGTTTTTT.

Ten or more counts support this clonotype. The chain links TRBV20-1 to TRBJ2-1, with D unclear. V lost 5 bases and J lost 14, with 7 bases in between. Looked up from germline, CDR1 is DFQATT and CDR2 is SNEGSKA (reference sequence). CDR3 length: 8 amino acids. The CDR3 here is CSASTEFF. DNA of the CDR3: TGCAGTGCTTCCACGGAGTTCTTC.

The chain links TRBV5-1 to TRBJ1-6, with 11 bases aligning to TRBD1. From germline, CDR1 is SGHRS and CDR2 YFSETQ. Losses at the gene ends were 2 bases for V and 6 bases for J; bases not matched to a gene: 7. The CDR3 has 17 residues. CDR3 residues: CASSFGQGAVGNSPLHF. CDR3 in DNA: TGCGCCAGCAGCTTCGGACAGGGGGCAGTTGGTAATTCACCCCTCCACTTT.

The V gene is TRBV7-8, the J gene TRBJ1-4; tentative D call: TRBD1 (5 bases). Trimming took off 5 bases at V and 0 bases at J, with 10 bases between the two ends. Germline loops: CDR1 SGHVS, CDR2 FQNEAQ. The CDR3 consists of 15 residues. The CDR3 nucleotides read TGTGCCAGCAGCCCCTCGACAGCAACTAATGAAAAACTGTTTTTT. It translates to CASSPSTATNEKLFF.

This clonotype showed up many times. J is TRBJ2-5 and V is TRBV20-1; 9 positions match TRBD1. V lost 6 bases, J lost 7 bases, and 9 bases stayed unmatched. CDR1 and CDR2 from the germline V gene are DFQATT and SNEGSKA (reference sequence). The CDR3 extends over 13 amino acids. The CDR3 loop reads CSAQGQGRGTQYF. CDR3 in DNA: TGCAGTGCCCAGGGACAGGGTCGAGGGACCCAGTACTTC.

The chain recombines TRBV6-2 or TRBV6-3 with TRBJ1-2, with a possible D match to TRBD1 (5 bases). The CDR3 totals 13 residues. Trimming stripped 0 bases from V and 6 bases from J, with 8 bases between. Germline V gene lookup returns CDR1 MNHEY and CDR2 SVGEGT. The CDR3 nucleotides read TGTGCCAGCAGTTACTCTGCCAGGGATGGCTACACCTTC. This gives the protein CASSYSARDGYTF.

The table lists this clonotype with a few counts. As DNA, the CDR3 is TGTGCCAGCAGTCATGTAGAAACCACAGATACGCAGTATTTT. Its protein product is CASSHVETTDTQYF. The chain is built from TRBV12-3 or TRBV12-4 and TRBJ2-3, with unresolved D. Trimming pared 5 bases from V and 2 bases from J, leaving 11 bases between. This CDR3 comprises 14 residues.

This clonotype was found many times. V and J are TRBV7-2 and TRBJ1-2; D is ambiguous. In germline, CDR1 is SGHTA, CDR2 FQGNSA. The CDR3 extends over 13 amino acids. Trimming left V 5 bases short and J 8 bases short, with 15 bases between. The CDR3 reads CASSQRASRGYTF. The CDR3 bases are TGTGCCAGCAGCCAAAGGGCTTCTAGGGGCTACACCTTC.